This T cell receptor beta chain appears in the sequencing data of a study of cytomegalovirus exposure and HLA in healthy donors. PCR involved 60 Vbeta and 13 Jbeta primers. The assay was immunoSEQ multiplex PCR, and TCRdb's table has in-frame clones only and misses some. This table has 100,000 to 150,000 clones, 65% to 85% appearing once. This clone showed up just a few times. V trimming: 5 bases; J trimming: 5 bases; junction bases outside the gene matches: 10. The CDR3 has 16 residues. Germline CDR1 is WSHSY and CDR2 is SAAADI. Input material: PBMCs. The sequence was collected from a woman aged 18-35 years in good health and CMV-seronegative. V gene TRBV10-2 combines with J gene TRBJ2-5; 11 bases fit TRBD2. This chain's CDR3 is CASSNLAGGASETQYF. Here the CDR3 DNA reads TGCGCCAGCAGTAACCTAGCGGGAGGTGCTAGCGAGACCCAGTACTTC.